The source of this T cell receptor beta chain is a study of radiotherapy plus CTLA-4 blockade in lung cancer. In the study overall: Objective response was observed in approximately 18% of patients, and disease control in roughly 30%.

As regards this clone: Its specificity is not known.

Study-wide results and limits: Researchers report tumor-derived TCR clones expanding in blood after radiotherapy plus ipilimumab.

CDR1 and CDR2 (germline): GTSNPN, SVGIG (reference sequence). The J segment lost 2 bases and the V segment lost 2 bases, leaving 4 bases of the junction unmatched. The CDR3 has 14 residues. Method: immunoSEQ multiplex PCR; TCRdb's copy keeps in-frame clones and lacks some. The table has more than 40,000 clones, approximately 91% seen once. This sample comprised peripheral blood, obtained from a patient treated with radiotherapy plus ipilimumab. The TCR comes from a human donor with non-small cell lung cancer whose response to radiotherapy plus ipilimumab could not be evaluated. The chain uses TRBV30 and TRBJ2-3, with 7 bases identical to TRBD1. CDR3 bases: TGTGCCTGGAGTCAGGGACAGACCACAGATACGCAGTATTTT. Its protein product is CAWSQGQTTDTQYF.